This TCR beta chain was captured in a study of T-cell memory formation after mild COVID-19. As for the study in general: The study found TCR clusters largely donor specific. The study's findings and limits: There was a balanced CD4/CD8 profile in clones contracting day 15 to 85, and later expanders leaned CD4+. Contracting CD4+ clones were located mainly in CM and EM, and CD8+ clones in EMRA. Second-wave clones that peaked on day 37 lacked confirmed SARS-CoV-2 specificity.

Trimming stripped 4 bases from V and 0 bases from J, with 25 bases between. CDR3 length: 19 residues. Per the germline V gene, CDR1 is SGHVS and CDR2 is FQNEAQ. This clonotype was detected only a few times. What it binds is not known. In TCRdb, the 5' RACE reads were re-called with MiXCR into one record per CDR3 protein. Here the sample spans hundreds of thousands of distinct CDR3 sequences, 20% to 25% being singletons. The chain couples TRBV7-8 to TRBJ2-7, with D possibly matching TRBD2 (6 bases). Sequenced input: PBMCs or a T cell subset sorted from them (not recorded which). The source is an adult woman who had mild COVID-19 (a few samples of this study predate the infection). Cell type and time point are not known. CDR3 sequence: CASSSSWGLGRPSSYEQYF. Here the CDR3 DNA reads TGTGCCAGCAGCTCTAGTTGGGGACTCGGGAGACCAAGCTCCTACGAGCAGTACTTC.